The T cell receptor (beta chain) under discussion was sequenced for a study of blood T cell repertoires in COVID-19. All enrollees were roughly 18 to 95 years old and from approximately 25 US areas. For recovered donors of Cohort 3, there were two negative PCRs, clearance, or symptom resolution. In the authors' methods: Amplification with reference gene primers provided the estimates of nucleated cell counts. Assay: immunoSEQ multiplex PCR; the TCRdb copy retains only in-frame clones and omits some. The DNA was the basis for D and trimming; V, J and clone size are from that table. The sample has 300,000 or so clones, about 90% seen once. Germline CDR1 and CDR2: MGHRA and YSYEKL. The CDR3 is 14 residues long. With V trimmed by 1 base and J by 10 bases, 5 bases remained unmatched.

Input material: PBMCs or T cells enriched from blood (not recorded which). The chain couples TRBV4-1 to TRBJ2-1; 9 bases fit TRBD1. The TCR comes from a woman aged 25 to 39 who had recovered from COVID-19. The CDR3 DNA follows: TGCGCCAGCAGCCAAGTACAGGGGGCTGAGGAGCAGTTCTTC. Its protein is CASSQVQGAEEQFF.